This TCR beta chain was sequenced in a study of cytomegalovirus exposure and HLA in healthy donors. Study conclusions and caveats: According to an earlier analysis, most TCR beta V segments yielded productive rearrangements about 87% or about 30% of the time. What was likely a sequencing artifact was a cluster of highly shared sequence variants. Later genetic work tied a missense DCLRE1C variant to beta-chain V and J trimming.

Details on this clone: Its antigen is undetermined.

Nominally healthy donors provided the samples, though records likely missed some immune exposures. Use of 60 Vbeta and 13 Jbeta primers characterized the PCR. Repertoires were generated with immunoSEQ multiplex PCR, while TCRdb's copy carries only in-frame clones and drops some. The data hold 150,000 to 200,000 clones, with 75% to 90% observed a single time. Germline CDR1 is MNHEY and CDR2 is SMNVEV (reference sequence). Trimming stripped 2 bases from V and 2 bases from J, with 12 bases between. The CDR3 is 15 amino acids. The sequenced material came from PBMCs. The chain joins TRBV27 to TRBJ1-2; D possibly corresponds to TRBD1 (5 bases). The clonotype originates from a young woman in good health and CMV-seronegative. The CDR3 coding sequence is TGTGCCAGCAGTTTAGGGGGGAGACCCAACTATGGCTACACCTTC. Translation: CASSLGGRPNYGYTF.